This is a list of T cell receptor beta chains from one sample in a study of blood T cell repertoires in COVID-19. Assay: immunoSEQ multiplex PCR; the TCRdb copy retains only in-frame clones and omits some. The sample has under 200,000 clones, 87% seen once. The sequenced material came from peripheral blood. The receptors shown here come from a woman in her seventies with COVID-19, enrolled during active disease. CDR3s include the opening cysteine and the closing phenylalanine or tryptophan. The D gene is left open where the match is weak. Clone size is given for some rows only: seen once, a few or many times, or a class if the clone is expanded.

clone_size: few
j_call: TRBJ1-6
v_call: TRBV30
d_call: .
cdr3_aa: CAWGQTYNSPLHF
cdr3_nt: TGTGCCTGGGGCCAAACCTATAATTCACCCCTCCACTTT

clone_size: .
j_call: TRBJ1-4
v_call: TRBV6-5
d_call: TRBD1
cdr3_aa: CASSYRQGVEKLFF
cdr3_nt: TGTGCCAGCAGTTACCGACAGGGAGTTGAAAAACTGTTTTTT

clone_size: .
j_call: TRBJ2-3
v_call: TRBV6-5
d_call: .
cdr3_aa: CASSLTRAGTDTQYF
cdr3_nt: TGTGCCAGCAGTCTGACTAGGGCGGGCACAGATACGCAGTATTTT

clone_size: .
j_call: TRBJ1-6
v_call: TRBV2
d_call: .
cdr3_aa: CASRQDPSSYNSPLHF
cdr3_nt: TGTGCCAGCAGACAGGATCCTAGCTCCTATAATTCACCCCTCCACTTT

clone_size: .
j_call: TRBJ2-3
v_call: TRBV20-1
d_call: .
cdr3_aa: CSASGQFVTDTQYF
cdr3_nt: TGCAGTGCGAGTGGACAGTTCGTCACAGATACGCAGTATTTT

clone_size: .
j_call: TRBJ1-2
v_call: TRBV20-1
d_call: .
cdr3_aa: CSVGRGNGYTF
cdr3_nt: TGCAGTGTCGGGCGGGGAAATGGCTACACCTTC

clone_size: .
j_call: TRBJ2-5
v_call: TRBV7-3
d_call: .
cdr3_aa: CASSLNSAQRSQYF
cdr3_nt: TGTGCCAGCAGCTTAAATAGCGCTCAGAGATCCCAGTACTTC

clone_size: .
j_call: TRBJ1-6
v_call: TRBV5-5
d_call: .
cdr3_aa: CASSPDGGLSYNSPLHF
cdr3_nt: TGTGCCAGCAGCCCGGACGGGGGGTTGTCCTATAATTCACCCCTCCACTTT

clone_size: .
j_call: TRBJ1-5
v_call: TRBV5-1
d_call: .
cdr3_aa: CASSLGGLQQPQHF
cdr3_nt: TGCGCCAGCAGCTTGGGTGGTTTGCAGCAGCCCCAGCATTTT

clone_size: .
j_call: TRBJ1-1
v_call: TRBV4-2
d_call: .
cdr3_aa: CASSPGREGSNTEAFF
cdr3_nt: TGTGCCAGCAGCCCAGGTCGGGAGGGCTCGAACACTGAAGCTTTCTTT

clone_size: few
j_call: TRBJ1-3
v_call: TRBV5-5
d_call: TRBD1
cdr3_aa: CASSFGGTAVSGNTIYF
cdr3_nt: TGTGCCAGCAGCTTTGGCGGGACAGCGGTCTCTGGAAACACCATATATTTT

clone_size: .
j_call: TRBJ2-1
v_call: TRBV2
d_call: TRBD2
cdr3_aa: CASRLPGLAGGREQFF
cdr3_nt: TGTGCCAGCAGACTCCCGGGACTAGCGGGGGGGCGGGAGCAGTTCTTC

clone_size: .
j_call: TRBJ1-4
v_call: TRBV5-1
d_call: .
cdr3_aa: CASSHDTSNEKLFF
cdr3_nt: TGCGCCAGCAGCCATGACACATCTAATGAAAAACTGTTTTTT

clone_size: .
j_call: TRBJ1-4
v_call: TRBV14
d_call: .
cdr3_aa: CASSQGTGATNEKLFF
cdr3_nt: TGTGCCAGCAGCCAAGGTACGGGAGCAACTAATGAAAAACTGTTTTTT

clone_size: .
j_call: TRBJ1-4
v_call: TRBV28
d_call: .
cdr3_aa: CASSPGSGAIALFF
cdr3_nt: TGTGCCAGCAGCCCGGGATCAGGGGCTATAGCACTGTTTTTT

clone_size: .
j_call: TRBJ1-1
v_call: TRBV12-3/TRBV12-4
d_call: .
cdr3_aa: CASSSHAGAEAFF
cdr3_nt: TGTGCCAGCAGTTCGCACGCGGGTGCTGAAGCTTTCTTT

clone_size: .
j_call: TRBJ1-2
v_call: TRBV23-1
d_call: TRBD1
cdr3_aa: CASPRDRIIANYGYTF
cdr3_nt: TGCGCCAGCCCCCGGGACAGGATTATTGCTAACTATGGCTACACCTTC

clone_size: .
j_call: TRBJ2-7
v_call: TRBV6-5
d_call: TRBD1
cdr3_aa: CASSYRKTGGYEQYF
cdr3_nt: TGTGCCAGCAGTTACAGGAAGACAGGGGGATACGAGCAGTACTTC

clone_size: .
j_call: TRBJ2-5
v_call: TRBV19
d_call: TRBD2
cdr3_aa: CASSIWGLARTSGVETQYF
cdr3_nt: TGTGCCAGTAGTATATGGGGCCTGGCGCGGACTAGCGGGGTAGAGACCCAGTACTTC

clone_size: .
j_call: TRBJ1-2
v_call: TRBV11-2
d_call: .
cdr3_aa: CASSSAHRIGAVGGYTF
cdr3_nt: TGTGCCAGCAGCTCGGCCCATAGGATCGGAGCTGTGGGTGGCTACACCTTC

clone_size: .
j_call: TRBJ1-1
v_call: TRBV29-1
d_call: TRBD1
cdr3_aa: CSVGRTGGSTEAFF
cdr3_nt: TGCAGCGTAGGCCGGACAGGGGGAAGCACTGAAGCTTTCTTT

clone_size: .
j_call: TRBJ2-3
v_call: TRBV5-1
d_call: .
cdr3_aa: CASSPQGGTNTDTQYF
cdr3_nt: TGCGCCAGCAGCCCTCAGGGGGGTACGAACACAGATACGCAGTATTTT

clone_size: .
j_call: TRBJ2-2
v_call: TRBV5-1
d_call: TRBD1
cdr3_aa: CASSQDRGSTGELFF
cdr3_nt: TGCGCCAGCAGCCAGGACAGGGGTAGTACCGGGGAGCTGTTTTTT

clone_size: .
j_call: TRBJ2-1
v_call: TRBV27
d_call: TRBD2
cdr3_aa: CASSLSGGGALGEQFF
cdr3_nt: TGTGCCAGCAGTTTATCAGGCGGGGGGGCCTTAGGTGAGCAGTTCTTC

clone_size: .
j_call: TRBJ1-2
v_call: TRBV3-1/TRBV3-2
d_call: TRBD1
cdr3_aa: CASRRTGTGGHYGYTF
cdr3_nt: TGTGCCAGCAGGCGAACTGGGACAGGGGGCCACTATGGCTACACCTTC

clone_size: once
j_call: TRBJ2-7
v_call: TRBV6-5
d_call: TRBD1
cdr3_aa: CASSIGTGGPYEQYF
cdr3_nt: TGTGCCAGCAGCATAGGGACAGGGGGCCCCTACGAGCAGTACTTC

clone_size: .
j_call: TRBJ2-5
v_call: TRBV10-3
d_call: .
cdr3_aa: CATGGGGETQYF
cdr3_nt: TGTGCCACAGGGGGAGGCGGGGAGACCCAGTACTTC

clone_size: .
j_call: TRBJ1-5
v_call: TRBV9
d_call: .
cdr3_aa: CASSVGGGGNQPQHF
cdr3_nt: TGTGCCAGCAGCGTAGGGGGAGGGGGCAATCAGCCCCAGCATTTT

clone_size: .
j_call: TRBJ2-3
v_call: TRBV5-6
d_call: .
cdr3_aa: CASSFSGYTDTQYF
cdr3_nt: TGTGCCAGCAGCTTCAGCGGTTACACAGATACGCAGTATTTT

clone_size: .
j_call: TRBJ1-6
v_call: TRBV3-1/TRBV3-2
d_call: .
cdr3_aa: CASRPQGPKNSPLHF
cdr3_nt: TGTGCCAGCAGACCACAGGGCCCCAAAAATTCACCCCTCCACTTT

clone_size: few
j_call: TRBJ1-3
v_call: TRBV3-1/TRBV3-2
d_call: .
cdr3_aa: CASSQNGNTIYF
cdr3_nt: TGTGCCAGCAGCCAAAACGGGAACACCATATATTTT

clone_size: .
j_call: TRBJ1-5
v_call: TRBV28
d_call: TRBD1
cdr3_aa: CASRITGGWQPQHF
cdr3_nt: TGTGCCAGCAGGATAACAGGGGGCTGGCAGCCCCAGCATTTT

clone_size: .
j_call: TRBJ1-3
v_call: TRBV11-2
d_call: .
cdr3_aa: CASSLDPADSGNTIYF
cdr3_nt: TGTGCCAGCAGCTTAGACCCAGCGGACTCTGGAAACACCATATATTTT

clone_size: .
j_call: TRBJ1-3
v_call: TRBV18
d_call: .
cdr3_aa: CASSPPLGASSGNTIYF
cdr3_nt: TGTGCCAGCTCACCCCCTCTGGGGGCTAGCTCTGGAAACACCATATATTTT

clone_size: .
j_call: TRBJ2-1
v_call: TRBV20-1
d_call: TRBD1
cdr3_aa: CSASSIRQGIWNEQFF
cdr3_nt: TGCAGTGCTAGTAGTATACGACAGGGGATCTGGAATGAGCAGTTCTTC

clone_size: few
j_call: TRBJ1-2
v_call: TRBV10-3
d_call: TRBD1
cdr3_aa: CAISSSLAGGDYGYTF
cdr3_nt: TGTGCCATCAGTTCGTCGTTAGCAGGGGGCGACTATGGCTACACCTTC

clone_size: few
j_call: TRBJ1-1
v_call: TRBV9
d_call: .
cdr3_aa: CASSVAVDTEAFF
cdr3_nt: TGTGCCAGCAGCGTAGCTGTAGACACTGAAGCTTTCTTT

clone_size: .
j_call: TRBJ1-1
v_call: TRBV30
d_call: .
cdr3_aa: CAWSPSTVEAFF
cdr3_nt: TGTGCCTGGAGTCCCTCGACAGTTGAAGCTTTCTTT

clone_size: .
j_call: TRBJ1-6
v_call: TRBV5-1
d_call: .
cdr3_aa: CASSLLSSSYNSPLHF
cdr3_nt: TGCGCCAGCAGCTTGCTGTCGAGCTCCTATAATTCACCCCTCCACTTT

clone_size: once
j_call: TRBJ2-3
v_call: TRBV7-3
d_call: .
cdr3_aa: CASSLRETDTQYF
cdr3_nt: TGTGCCAGCAGCTTAAGGGAGACAGATACGCAGTATTTT

clone_size: .
j_call: TRBJ1-4
v_call: TRBV28
d_call: TRBD1
cdr3_aa: CASSLDREDEKLFF
cdr3_nt: TGTGCCAGCAGTTTGGACAGGGAGGATGAAAAACTGTTTTTT

clone_size: .
j_call: TRBJ2-4
v_call: TRBV6-5
d_call: .
cdr3_aa: CASRPRGGKNIQYF
cdr3_nt: TGTGCCAGCAGGCCTCGGGGTGGCAAAAACATTCAGTACTTC

clone_size: .
j_call: TRBJ1-5
v_call: TRBV5-1
d_call: .
cdr3_aa: CASSLGPGKSNQPQHF
cdr3_nt: TGCGCCAGCAGCTTGGGGCCAGGGAAGAGCAATCAGCCCCAGCATTTT

clone_size: .
j_call: TRBJ1-3
v_call: TRBV3-1/TRBV3-2
d_call: .
cdr3_aa: CASSQDMGNTIYF
cdr3_nt: TGTGCCAGCAGCCAAGATATGGGAAACACCATATATTTT

clone_size: .
j_call: TRBJ2-3
v_call: TRBV5-1
d_call: .
cdr3_aa: CASRGVTDTQYF
cdr3_nt: TGCGCCAGCAGGGGAGTGACAGATACGCAGTATTTT

clone_size: .
j_call: TRBJ2-3
v_call: TRBV3-1/TRBV3-2
d_call: TRBD2
cdr3_aa: CASSQLAGGLRPDTQYF
cdr3_nt: TGTGCCAGCAGCCAACTAGCGGGGGGGCTGCGCCCCGATACGCAGTATTTT

clone_size: .
j_call: TRBJ1-6
v_call: TRBV30
d_call: TRBD1
cdr3_aa: CACTRKINPGTGWAYNSPLHF
cdr3_nt: TGTGCCTGTACGCGCAAAATCAATCCCGGGACAGGTTGGGCTTATAATTCACCCCTCCACTTT

clone_size: .
j_call: TRBJ2-1
v_call: TRBV4-1
d_call: TRBD1
cdr3_aa: CASSRRDRGSYNEQFF
cdr3_nt: TGCGCCAGCAGCCGACGAGACAGGGGGTCCTACAATGAGCAGTTCTTC

clone_size: .
j_call: TRBJ2-5
v_call: TRBV11-3
d_call: .
cdr3_aa: CASSLYQETQYF
cdr3_nt: TGTGCCAGCAGCCTGTACCAAGAGACCCAGTACTTC

clone_size: .
j_call: TRBJ2-2
v_call: TRBV15
d_call: .
cdr3_aa: CATSRSPPGTTNTGELFF
cdr3_nt: TGTGCCACCAGCAGATCACCTCCCGGGACAACGAACACCGGGGAGCTGTTTTTT

clone_size: .
j_call: TRBJ1-1
v_call: TRBV6-5
d_call: .
cdr3_aa: CASSYRGRDTEAFF
cdr3_nt: TGTGCCAGCAGTTACAGGGGTCGGGACACTGAAGCTTTCTTT